One sample yielded the 25 T cell receptor beta chains listed below, sequenced in a study of blood T cells in healthy people across ages (dated by TCRdb to the mid-2010s). Library preparation used 5' RACE. The instrument was an Illumina HiSeq 2500. A second PCR of about 7 to 12 cycles was performed with a sample-barcoded 5' primer and a J-beta primer mix. TCRdb passed the public sequencing reads through fastp at Q25 and MiXCR, retaining productive beta sequences. Rows are combined by CDR3 protein, so each entry shows the most common genes and DNA. The sample has around 780,000 distinct CDR3 sequences on record, about 56% of them singletons. Roughly 24% of the sample rests with the top ten. Sequencing was carried out using blood. The receptors stem from a man between 35 and 55 years old in good health.

This rearrangement joins TRBV5-4 to TRBJ2-1; 7 bases agree with TRBD2. From germline, CDR1 is SGHNT and CDR2 YYREEE (reference sequence). There are 15 residues in the CDR3. V lost 3 bases, J lost 2 bases, and 5 bases stayed unmatched. This chain's CDR3 is CASSSERGAYNEQFF. In DNA form, the CDR3 reads TGTGCCAGCAGCTCCGAGCGGGGCGCCTACAATGAGCAGTTCTTC.

The chain combines TRBV6-5 with TRBJ2-7, with D perhaps matching TRBD1 (6 bases). CDR1 is MNHEY and CDR2 is SVGAGI in the germline V gene. V was clipped by 5 bases and J by 2 bases, with 13 bases between them. The CDR3 runs to 14 residues. The CDR3 DNA reads as TGTGCCAGCAGTAATTCGGACAGACCCTACGAGCAGTACTTC. Translating it yields CASSNSDRPYEQYF.

This clonotype came up once. The V gene is TRBV30, the J gene TRBJ1-5; D possibly corresponds to TRBD1 (5 bases). Germline loops: CDR1 GTSNPN, CDR2 SVGIG (reference sequence). The V gene lost 2 bases and the J gene lost 1 base, with 6 bases spanning the gap. The CDR3 sequence is 13 residues long. The CDR3 spells CAWSRGSNQPQHF. The CDR3 DNA is TGTGCCTGGAGTAGGGGAAGCAATCAGCCCCAGCATTTT.

This clonotype appeared a few times. The rearrangement joins TRBV12-3 or TRBV12-4 to TRBJ2-5; 9 bases match TRBD2. CDR3 size: 15 residues. The J segment lost 2 bases and the V segment lost 5 bases, leaving 6 bases of the junction unmatched. CDR3 in DNA: TGTGCCAGCAGTACGTATAGCGGGGGACAAGAGACCCAGTACTTC. Its protein product is CASSTYSGGQETQYF.

This clonotype was picked up a small number of times. The rearrangement joins TRBV7-2 to TRBJ2-5; D possibly uses TRBD1 or TRBD2 (6 bases each). Deletions cut 3 bases from V and 2 bases from J, with 16 bases between. This CDR3 region has 16 residues. Germline assignment: CDR1 SGHTA and CDR2 FQGNSA. The CDR3 DNA sequence: TGTGCCAGCAGCTTGGCGGGACAAAGGGTTCAAGAGACCCAGTACTTC. Protein sequence: CASSLAGQRVQETQYF.

The chain couples TRBV5-1 to TRBJ2-4, with 8 bases fitting TRBD2. The J call may not be correct, given that the DNA end is closer to TRBJ2-7. Germline V gene data show CDR1 as SGHRS and CDR2 as YFSETQ. The CDR3 runs 15 residues. CDR3 DNA: TGCGCCAGCAGCTTAATTGGACTAGCTGGGAACGAGCAGTACTTC. Its protein product is CASSLIGLAGNEQYF.

The V call is TRBV2, the J call TRBJ2-1; 7 bases line up with TRBD1. V was pared by 5 bases and J by 10 bases, with 11 bases of the junction left unmatched. The CDR3 is made up of 14 amino acids. Germline V gene lookup returns CDR1 SNHLY and CDR2 FYNNEI. Written as DNA, the CDR3 is TGTGCCAGCAGTAATACAGGGGTTCGGCGGGAGCAGTTCTTC. Encoded protein: CASSNTGVRREQFF. Complete variable domain (other parts from reference TRBV2 and TRBJ2-1): EPEVTQTPSHQVTQMGQEVILRCVPISNHLYFYWYRQILGQKVEFLVSFYNNEISEKSEIFDDQFSVERPDGSNFTLKIRSTKLEDSAMYFCASSNTGVRREQFFGPGTRLTVL.

This clonotype was picked up a small number of times. The rearrangement uses TRBV9 and TRBJ1-2, with TRBD1 as a possible D gene (5 bases). This CDR3 comprises 13 residues. Germline CDR1 and CDR2: SGDLS and YYNGEE. Trimming stripped 2 bases from V and 3 bases from J, with 8 bases between. The CDR3 is CASSVRDDYGYTF. CDR3 nucleotide sequence: TGTGCCAGCAGCGTCCGGGACGACTATGGCTACACCTTC. Looking up the rest from reference TRBV9 and TRBJ1-2 gives the full variable domain: DSGVTQTPKHLITATGQRVTLRCSPRSGDLSVYWYQQSLDQGLQFLIQYYNGEERAKGNILERFSAQQFPDLHSELNLSSLELGDSALYFCASSVRDDYGYTFGSGTRLTVV.

The V and J genes are TRBV28 and TRBJ2-7; possibly TRBD1 or TRBD2 for D (5 bases each). Germline V lookup: CDR1 MDHEN, CDR2 SYDVKM. The CDR3 is 14 residues long. With 4 bases removed from V and 5 bases from J, the gap between germline ends came to 15 bases. The CDR3 DNA sequence: TGTGCCAGCAGTTCCCCCGGGGCCGGAGACGAGCAGTACTTC. Translated: CASSSPGAGDEQYF.

This chain links TRBV28 with TRBJ2-3; maybe TRBD1 (6 bases). In germline, CDR1 is MDHEN, CDR2 SYDVKM. CDR3 length equals 15 residues. V was trimmed by 7 bases and J by 9 bases, leaving 23 bases between them. CDR3 nucleotides: TGTGCCAGCACCGTAGGGGACAACAGGGTCGGGACGCAGTATTTT. Its translation is CASTVGDNRVGTQYF.

For the CDR3, the DNA is TGCAGTGCTAGACCTAACAATGAGCAGTTCTTC. This encodes CSARPNNEQFF. The chain links TRBV20-1 to TRBJ2-1, with unresolved D. The CDR3 is 11 amino acids. CDR1 and CDR2 (germline): DFQATT, SNEGSKA (reference sequence). Between the trimmed V and J ends, which lost 2 bases and 5 bases, there was a span of 4 bases.

In this sample, this clonotype turned up a few times. The V call is TRBV27, the J call TRBJ1-2; D call uncertain. V gave up 5 bases and J gave up 1 base, with 8 bases separating them. The CDR3 has 13 residues. Germline lookup yields CDR1 MNHEY and CDR2 SMNVEV (reference sequence). For the CDR3, the DNA is TGTGCCAGCAGTCTTATGGGTAACTATGGCTACACCTTC. Its protein is CASSLMGNYGYTF.

The chain links TRBV2 to TRBJ2-3, with 11 bases matching TRBD2. This CDR3 region has 15 residues. CDR1 is SNHLY and CDR2 is FYNNEI in the germline V gene. V was pared by 8 bases and J by 1 base, with 5 bases of the junction left unmatched. The CDR3 DNA follows: TGTGCCAGCGTAAAGACTAGCGGGGGCACAGATACGCAGTATTTT. Protein sequence: CASVKTSGGTDTQYF.

The CDR3 DNA is TGTGCCACCAGCAGAGATCTCGGTCCTCCGGATGGCGGCTACACCTTC. This sequence encodes CATSRDLGPPDGGYTF. The chain is built from TRBV15 and TRBJ1-2; D remains unclear. The CDR3 covers 16 residues. CDR1 and CDR2 (germline): LNHNV, YYDKDF (reference sequence). V lost 0 bases to trimming and J lost 8 bases, with 19 bases between them.

This sequence joins TRBV20-1 and TRBJ2-3; 10 nucleotides match TRBD2. Losses at the gene ends were 0 bases for V and 0 bases for J; bases not matched to a gene: 9. This CDR3 has 18 amino acids. Germline V gene sequence: CDR1 DFQATT, CDR2 SNEGSKA (reference sequence). CDR3 sequence (DNA): TGCAGTGCTAGAGATCTGCAGCGGGAGGGCATTAGCACAGATACGCAGTATTTT. Protein product: CSARDLQREGISTDTQYF.

The chain has TRBV6-5 and TRBJ1-1; possibly TRBD1 for D (5 bases). Trimming left V 4 bases short and J 8 bases short, with 11 bases between. The CDR3 consists of 12 residues. Germline-derived CDR1 and CDR2 are MNHEY and SVGAGI. The CDR3 DNA is TGTGCCAGCAGTTCCGACAGCTTGGAAGCTTTCTTT. Protein: CASSSDSLEAFF.

The V and J genes are TRBV7-2 and TRBJ2-3, with a weak D call TRBD1 (5 bases). Per germline, CDR1 SGHTA and CDR2 FQGNSA. Trimming removed 5 bases at V and 1 base at J, with 13 bases between. This CDR3 has 15 amino acids. The CDR3 coding sequence is TGTGCCAGCAGCCCAAAGACAGCCCGCACAGATACGCAGTATTTT. Its translation: CASSPKTARTDTQYF. Complete variable domain (other parts from reference TRBV7-2 and TRBJ2-3): GAGVSQSPSNKVTEKGKDVELRCDPISGHTALYWYRQSLGQGLEFLIYFQGNSAPDKSGLPSDRFSAERTGGSVSTLTIQRTQQEDSAVYLCASSPKTARTDTQYFGPGTRLTVL.

J is TRBJ2-7 and V is TRBV27; D tentatively reads TRBD1 or TRBD2 (6 bases each). This CDR3 has 15 residues. Germline assignment: CDR1 MNHEY and CDR2 SMNVEV (reference sequence). The V gene lost 8 bases and the J gene lost 2 bases, with 19 bases spanning the gap. CDR3 in DNA: TGTGCCAGCGCCAAGTCAGGAGGGGGAACCTACGAGCAGTACTTC. This sequence encodes CASAKSGGGTYEQYF.

The chain carries TRBV7-8 and TRBJ2-5; weak D call: TRBD1 (6 bases). The end of the DNA fits TRBJ2-7 better, so the J call may be wrong. Germline V gene data show CDR1 as SGHVS and CDR2 as FQNEAQ. The CDR3 length is 13 residues. The CDR3 protein is CASSLGARYEQYF. Written as DNA, the CDR3 is TGTGCCAGCAGCTTGGGGGCCCGCTACGAGCAGTACTTC.

The V gene is TRBV28, the J gene TRBJ2-5, with D possibly matching TRBD1 (5 bases). This CDR3 comprises 13 residues. Trimming pared 6 bases from V and 2 bases from J, leaving 10 bases between. Germline V gene sequence: CDR1 MDHEN, CDR2 SYDVKM. DNA for the CDR3: TGTGCCAGCAGAATGGACATTCAAGAGACCCAGTACTTC. Translation gives CASRMDIQETQYF.

This clonotype was detected a few times. The rearrangement links TRBV7-9 to TRBJ2-5, with a possible D match to TRBD2 (6 bases). The germline CDR1 and CDR2 sequences are SEHNR and FQNEAQ (reference sequence). The CDR3 extends over 15 amino acids. The V and J ends lost 0 bases and 11 bases respectively, with 19 bases between them. CDR3 nucleotide sequence: TGTGCCAGCAGCTTAGCATCTGGCGGGACCCCCCAGCAGTACTTC. This gives the protein CASSLASGGTPQQYF.

This rearrangement joins TRBV10-2 to TRBJ2-1; TRBD2 is a possible D gene (6 bases). Germline V CDR1 and CDR2: WSHSY, SAAADI. V lost 0 bases, J lost 9 bases, and 18 bases lay in between. The CDR3 covers 16 residues. The CDR3 spells CASSESWAGGVVEQFF. The CDR3 DNA reads as TGCGCCAGCAGTGAGTCGTGGGCTGGCGGGGTAGTTGAGCAGTTCTTC.

The chain uses TRBV11-3 and TRBJ2-1; 10 positions match TRBD1. V lost 5 bases, J lost 6 bases, and 10 bases stayed unmatched. Germline V lookup: CDR1 SGHNT, CDR2 YENEEA. The CDR3 runs 16 residues. DNA for the CDR3: TGTGCCAGCAGCCCCAATGGGGGACAGGGGAGCAATGAGCAGTTCTTC. It codes for CASSPNGGQGSNEQFF.

This clonotype has at least ten counts. The chain recombines TRBV15 with TRBJ2-3; D may be TRBD2 (5 bases). The CDR3 consists of 15 residues. V was pared by 8 bases and J by 4 bases, with 19 bases between. The V gene's germline CDR1 is LNHNV and CDR2 YYDKDF (reference sequence). Here the CDR3 DNA reads TGTGCCACCGAGGAGGTCCGAGGCGTCCCAGATACGCAGTATTTT. Translating it yields CATEEVRGVPDTQYF. The full variable domain, completed using reference TRBV15 and TRBJ2-3, is DAMVIQNPRYQVTQFGKPVTLSCSQTLNHNVMYWYQQKSSQAPKLLFHYYDKDFNNEADTPDNFQSRRPNTSFCFLDIRSPGLGDTAMYLCATEEVRGVPDTQYFGPGTRLTVL.

The gene calls are TRBV20-1 and TRBJ2-1, with 9 nucleotides matching TRBD2. The V segment lost 3 bases and the J segment 6 bases; nucleotides outside the gene matches: 9. This CDR3 region has 15 residues. Germline assignment: CDR1 DFQATT and CDR2 SNEGSKA (reference sequence). The DNA for the CDR3 is TGCAGTGCTAGCCAGATTCTAGCGGGAATCAATGAGCAGTTCTTC. Its translation: CSASQILAGINEQFF.